A single sample is the source of the 17 T cell receptor beta chains below, sequenced in a study of blood T cell repertoires in COVID-19. Only in-frame clones appear in the TCRdb table, and some are missing; sequencing was by immunoSEQ multiplex PCR. The sample holds about 120,000 clones, roughly 89% seen once. What was sequenced was peripheral blood. The receptors here all came from a woman aged 55-69 years with COVID-19, enrolled during active disease.

V is TRBV11-2 and J is TRBJ2-7; 7 bases are a match to TRBD2. With V trimmed by 5 bases and J by 3 bases, 10 bases remained unmatched. This CDR3 comprises 15 residues. The germline V gene has CDR1 SGHAT and CDR2 FQNNGV. The CDR3 DNA sequence: TGTGCCAGCAGCCCAGGGAGGGTGAGGGGCTACGAGCAGTACTTC. This translates into CASSPGRVRGYEQYF.

CDR3 in amino acids: CASSYASGVGTEAFF. DNA for the CDR3: TGTGCCAGCAGTTACGCTTCAGGGGTTGGAACTGAAGCTTTCTTT. V and J are TRBV6-5 and TRBJ1-1; the D gene is possibly TRBD1 (6 bases). V gave up 2 bases and J gave up 5 bases, with 15 bases separating them. Germline V CDR1 and CDR2: MNHEY, SVGAGI. This CDR3 has 15 residues.

CDR3 bases: TGTGCCATCAGTGAATATGAGGAGGGGGCAGAAACTGAAGCTTTCTTT. Residues: CAISEYEEGAETEAFF. The J gene is TRBJ1-1, the V gene TRBV10-3, with 7 bases matching TRBD1. Germline assignment: CDR1 ENHRY and CDR2 SYGVKD. The CDR3 extends over 16 amino acids. V was clipped by 3 bases and J by 5 bases; unmatched bases: 12.

This chain uses TRBV10-3 with TRBJ1-1; 11 bases fit TRBD1. Germline CDR1 ENHRY, CDR2 SYGVKD. V shed 4 bases and J 1 base; nucleotides not matched to a gene: 11. This CDR3 is built from 18 residues. In DNA, the CDR3 is TGTGCCATCAGTGGAAGGACAGGGGGCGTTTGGGGGAACACTGAAGCTTTCTTT. Translating it yields CAISGRTGGVWGNTEAFF.

The V call is TRBV19, the J call TRBJ1-1, with 9 bases identical to TRBD1. The CDR3 sequence is 13 residues long. V shed 6 bases, J shed 7 bases, and the junction held 6 bases outside the gene matches. In germline, CDR1 is LNHDA, CDR2 SQIVND (reference sequence). The CDR3 DNA reads as TGTGCCAGTAGATCGACAGGGGGACGTGAAGCTTTCTTT. It is translated as CASRSTGGREAFF.

J is TRBJ2-7 and V is TRBV30; the D is unclear. V dropped 0 bases and J dropped 3 bases, with 9 bases sitting between them. The germline V gene has CDR1 GTSNPN and CDR2 SVGIG (reference sequence). The CDR3 contains 13 residues. DNA for the CDR3: TGTGCCTGGAGTGTACTCAACGGCTACGAGCAGTACTTC. Its translation: CAWSVLNGYEQYF.

This rearrangement joins TRBV5-1 to TRBJ2-3; TRBD2 matches at 12 bases. V lost 0 bases, J lost 6 bases, and 11 bases stayed unmatched. There are 18 residues in the CDR3. Germline values: CDR1 SGHRS, CDR2 YFSETQ. The CDR3 region is CASSLAKASGGAGDTQYF. The CDR3, as DNA: TGCGCCAGCAGCTTGGCCAAGGCTAGCGGGGGGGCCGGGGATACGCAGTATTTT.

The chain links TRBV29-1 to TRBJ2-3; 10 bases match TRBD2. Trimming cost V 7 bases and J 1 base; bases outside gene matches: 17. The CDR3 runs 18 residues. The V gene's germline CDR1 is SQVTM and CDR2 ANQGSEA. CDR3 nucleotides: TGCAGCGCCCGGCCGGCTAGCGGGGGCGCGACTCGCACAGATACGCAGTATTTT. Protein: CSARPASGGATRTDTQYF.

The chain couples TRBV7-9 to TRBJ1-1; perhaps TRBD1 as D (5 bases). The CDR3 loop spans 14 amino acids. Germline V gene sequence: CDR1 SEHNR, CDR2 FQNEAQ (reference sequence). The ends were cut back, 5 bases at V and 2 bases at J, with 12 bases in the middle. The CDR3 region has the DNA TGTGCCAGCAGCCCGGGCCAGGGAAACACTGAAGCTTTCTTT. Amino acid sequence: CASSPGQGNTEAFF.

The chain uses TRBV9 and TRBJ2-6, with a tentative D call TRBD1 (7 bases). The germline gives CDR1 SGDLS, CDR2 YYNGEE. V lost 2 bases and J lost 1, with 16 bases in between. The CDR3 is 18 amino acids. The CDR3 here is CASSVTTGTRSGANVLTF. The CDR3 nucleotides read TGTGCCAGCAGCGTCACGACAGGGACTCGTTCTGGGGCCAACGTCCTGACTTTC.

V usage is TRBV2 and J usage is TRBJ1-2; D unresolved. CDR1 is SNHLY and CDR2 is FYNNEI in the germline V gene. The CDR3 runs to 10 residues. Trimming cost V 0 bases and J 14 bases, with 7 bases left between them. CDR3 protein: CASSEALPTF. The CDR3 bases are TGTGCCAGCAGTGAAGCGCTACCAACCTTC.

The DNA of the CDR3 is TGTGCCAGCAACCCCCACGTAACAGGGGAGCGTGTTCGGAATGAGCAGTTCTTC. Translating gives CASNPHVTGERVRNEQFF. The chain links TRBV27 to TRBJ2-1; TRBD1 matches 7 bases. After removal of 7 bases from V and 7 bases from J, the junction contained 22 bases not matched to a gene. The CDR3 sequence is 18 residues long. CDR1 and CDR2 (germline): MNHEY, SMNVEV (reference sequence).

The genes are TRBV11-2 and TRBJ2-3; 8 bases align to TRBD1. CDR1 is SGHAT, CDR2 FQNNGV, per germline. The CDR3 consists of 14 residues. The V and J ends lost 7 bases and 0 bases, in that order; junction bases with no gene match: 3. In nucleotides, the CDR3 is TGTGCCAGCACCCAGGGGGCTAGCACAGATACGCAGTATTTT. Its protein is CASTQGASTDTQYF.

This chain connects TRBV19 to TRBJ2-6; 9 positions agree with TRBD1. Germline V gene lookup returns CDR1 LNHDA and CDR2 SQIVND (reference sequence). Trimming took 7 bases from V and 1 from J; bases not matched to a gene: 5. The CDR3 is 16 residues long. CDR3 loop: CASKGTGFSGANVLTF. CDR3 nucleotides: TGTGCCAGTAAGGGGACAGGGTTTTCTGGGGCCAACGTCCTGACTTTC.

This chain links TRBV5-1 with TRBJ1-3; 10 bases are a match to TRBD1. Trimming removed 4 bases from V and 4 bases from J; junction bases left unmatched: 5. The CDR3 spans 15 residues. Germline V lookup: CDR1 SGHRS, CDR2 YFSETQ. The DNA for the CDR3 is TGCGCCAGCAGCATGGGGACAGGGGCCGGAAACACCATATATTTT. Its translation is CASSMGTGAGNTIYF.

The rearrangement links TRBV29-1 to TRBJ1-2; 8 bases line up with TRBD1. Trimming cost V 3 bases and J 1 base; bases outside gene matches: 7. This CDR3 is built from 15 residues. Per germline, CDR1 SQVTM and CDR2 ANQGSEA. The CDR3 loop reads CSVDGQGFGNYGYTF. DNA for the CDR3: TGCAGCGTTGACGGACAGGGATTCGGTAACTATGGCTACACCTTC.

The chain recombines TRBV2 with TRBJ2-5; TRBD1 matches 8 bases. Looked up from germline, CDR1 is SNHLY and CDR2 is FYNNEI. This CDR3 contains 14 residues. J lost 5 bases, V lost 3 bases, and 5 bases had no gene match. CDR3 nucleotide sequence: TGTGCCAGCAGTGACCCGACAGGGGACGAGACCCAGTACTTC. Its translation is CASSDPTGDETQYF.